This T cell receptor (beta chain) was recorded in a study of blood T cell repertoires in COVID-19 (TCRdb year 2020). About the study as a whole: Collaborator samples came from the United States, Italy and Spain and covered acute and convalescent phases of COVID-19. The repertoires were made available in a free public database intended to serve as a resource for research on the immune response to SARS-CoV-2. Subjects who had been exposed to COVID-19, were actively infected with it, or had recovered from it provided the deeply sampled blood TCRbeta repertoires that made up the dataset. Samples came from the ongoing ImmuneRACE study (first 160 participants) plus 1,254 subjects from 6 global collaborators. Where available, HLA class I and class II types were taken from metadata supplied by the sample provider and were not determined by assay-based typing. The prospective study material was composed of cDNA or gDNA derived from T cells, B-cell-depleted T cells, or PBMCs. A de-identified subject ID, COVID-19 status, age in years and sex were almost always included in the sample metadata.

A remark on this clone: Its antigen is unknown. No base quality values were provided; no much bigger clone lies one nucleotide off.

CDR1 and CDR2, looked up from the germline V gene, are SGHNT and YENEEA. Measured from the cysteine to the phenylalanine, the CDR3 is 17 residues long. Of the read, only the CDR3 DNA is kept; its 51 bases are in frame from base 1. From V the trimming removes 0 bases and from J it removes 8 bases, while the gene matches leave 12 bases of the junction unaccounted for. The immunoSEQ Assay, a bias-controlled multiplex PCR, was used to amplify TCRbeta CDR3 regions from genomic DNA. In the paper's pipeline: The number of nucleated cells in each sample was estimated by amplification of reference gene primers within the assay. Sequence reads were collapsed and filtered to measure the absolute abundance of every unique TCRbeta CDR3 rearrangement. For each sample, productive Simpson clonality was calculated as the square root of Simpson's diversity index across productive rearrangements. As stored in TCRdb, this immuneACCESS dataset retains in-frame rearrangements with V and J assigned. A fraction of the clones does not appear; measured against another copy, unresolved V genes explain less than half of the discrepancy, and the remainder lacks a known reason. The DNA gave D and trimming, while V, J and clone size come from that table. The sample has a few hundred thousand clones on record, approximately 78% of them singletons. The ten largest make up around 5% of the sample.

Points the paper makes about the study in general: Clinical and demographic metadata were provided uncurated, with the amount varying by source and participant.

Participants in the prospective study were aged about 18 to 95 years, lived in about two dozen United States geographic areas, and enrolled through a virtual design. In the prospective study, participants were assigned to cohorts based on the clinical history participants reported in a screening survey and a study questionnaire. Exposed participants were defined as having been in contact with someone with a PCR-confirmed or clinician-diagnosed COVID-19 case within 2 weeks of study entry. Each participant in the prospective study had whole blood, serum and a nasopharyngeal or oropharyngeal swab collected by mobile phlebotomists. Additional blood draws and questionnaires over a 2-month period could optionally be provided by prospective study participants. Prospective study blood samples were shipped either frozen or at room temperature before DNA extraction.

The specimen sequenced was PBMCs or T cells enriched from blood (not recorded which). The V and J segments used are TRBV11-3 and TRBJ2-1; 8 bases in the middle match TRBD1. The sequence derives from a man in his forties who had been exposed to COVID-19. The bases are TGTGCCAGCAGCTTAGATCGTGGAGGACAGGGTAACTATGAGCAGTTCTTC. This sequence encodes CASSLDRGGQGNYEQFF.